This T cell receptor beta chain appears in the sequencing data of a study of tumor-infiltrating lymphocytes in primary liver carcinoma. A primer in the constant region served to generate TCR beta cDNA from 500 ng of total RNA. Modified slightly, ARM-PCR produced TCR beta libraries over three nested multiplex PCR rounds. With TRBV1-TRBV30 forward primers and a C-beta reverse primer, the first two PCR rounds were run for 10 to 11 cycles each. TCRdb itself ran the multiplex PCR reads through MiXCR, one entry per CDR3 protein. Of about 350,000 distinct CDR3 sequences in the sample, 65% are singletons; the top ten hold under 8.5%. With respect to this clonotype: Its specificity is not known.

The germline V gene has CDR1 PRHDT and CDR2 FYEKMQ (reference sequence). V lost 5 bases and J lost 12; bases outside the gene matches: 14. This CDR3 is 15 amino acids long. Out of unsorted whole blood came the blood RNA, and germline DNA was extracted as well. The study's findings and limits: Tumor-blood pairs (like tumor-adjacent pairs) overlapped less than tumor region pairs did.

This TCR derives from a middle-aged man with primary liver carcinoma and hepatitis B virus infection. The J gene is TRBJ2-7, the V gene TRBV13; 12 positions match TRBD2. The sequenced sample consisted of peripheral blood. CDR3 protein: CASSTGLAGSTLRYF. In nucleotides, the CDR3 is TGTGCCAGCAGCACTGGACTAGCGGGATCTACGTTGCGGTACTTC.